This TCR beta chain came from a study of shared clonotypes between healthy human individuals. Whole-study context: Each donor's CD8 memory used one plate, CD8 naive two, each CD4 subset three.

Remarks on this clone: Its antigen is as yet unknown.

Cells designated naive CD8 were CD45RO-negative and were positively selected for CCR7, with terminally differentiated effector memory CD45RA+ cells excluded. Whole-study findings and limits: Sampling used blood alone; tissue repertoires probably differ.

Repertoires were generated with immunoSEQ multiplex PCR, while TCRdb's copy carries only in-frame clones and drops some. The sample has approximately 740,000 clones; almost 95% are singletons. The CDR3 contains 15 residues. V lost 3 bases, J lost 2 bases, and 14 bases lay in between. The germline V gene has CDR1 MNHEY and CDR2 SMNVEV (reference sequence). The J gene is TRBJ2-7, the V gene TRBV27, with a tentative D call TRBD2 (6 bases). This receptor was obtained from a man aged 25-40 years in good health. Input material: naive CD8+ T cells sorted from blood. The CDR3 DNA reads TGTGCCAGCAGTTTCTCGGGGGAGGCTGCCTACGAGCAGTACTTC. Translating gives CASSFSGEAAYEQYF.